This TCR beta chain was obtained from a study of beta chain features in type 1 diabetes. Findings of the study overall: When cDNA is sequenced, cells with high TCR expression could be over-represented. Among all four CD4+ subsets, Type 1 diabetes patients had TCRB CDR3s that were moderately but significantly shorter.

A sort by CD45RO/CCR7/CD25/CD127/CD95/CD27 yielded CD4+ naive, central memory, regulatory and stem cell-like memory cells. Germline V CDR1 and CDR2: SGHTA, FQGTGA. The CDR3 is made up of 17 amino acids. With 0 bases removed from V and 8 bases from J, the gap between germline ends came to 20 bases. Of note for this clone: What it binds is unknown.

Since all of the isolated RNA was reverse transcribed, expressed TCRB transcripts were what got sequenced. The protocol was immunoSEQ multiplex PCR, while the TCRdb copy is restricted to in-frame clones and leaves out a portion. The sample carries 150,000 to 190,000 clones, 10% to 13% recorded once. The rearrangement joins TRBV7-3 to TRBJ2-1; D might be TRBD2 (6 bases). This receptor was taken from a man aged 30 to 39 with type 1 diabetes. Material: central memory CD4+ T cells from blood. CDR3: CASSLTAAGSGKDEQFF. The CDR3 DNA is TGTGCCAGCAGCTTAACTGCAGCGGGCAGTGGTAAAGATGAGCAGTTCTTC.